A selection of T cell receptor beta chains follows, all from one sample in a study of early T cells in non-severe SARS-CoV-2 infection. TCRdb processed the 5' RACE reads anew with MiXCR; each CDR3 protein has one entry. The sample has under 90,000 distinct CDR3 sequences; about 13% are singletons. The sequencing input was whole blood. Every receptor here comes from an adult who was a healthcare worker with PCR-confirmed SARS-CoV-2 infection or an uninfected control (not recorded which). The CDR3 runs from the conserved cysteine through the conserved F or W. D genes are given only for firm matches. Where a row states a size, it is once, few, many or the class of an expanded clone; other rows omit it.

D gene	V gene	CDR3 length	J gene	clone size	CDR3 DNA	CDR3 protein
TRBD1	TRBV20-1	17	TRBJ2-7	-	TGCAGTGCTAGAGATCCATCCGGACAGGGGCCCTTCTACGAGCAGTACTTC	CSARDPSGQGPFYEQYF
TRBD1	TRBV5-1	16	TRBJ1-6	many	TGCGCCAGCAGCTTGGTGGGACAGGGGATAAATTCACCCCTCCACTTT	CASSLVGQGINSPLHF
TRBD1	TRBV18	14	TRBJ2-3	-	TGTGCCAGCTCATCGGACAGGGCGGGAGATACGCAGTATTTT	CASSSDRAGDTQYF
TRBD1	TRBV12-3/TRBV12-4	11	TRBJ1-2	few	TGTGCCAGCAGCTTTACAGGGGTCCCCACCTTC	CASSFTGVPTF
TRBD1	TRBV4-2	14	TRBJ2-7	many	TGTGCCAGCAGCCCGCCGACAGGGGGCTACGAGCAGTACTTC	CASSPPTGGYEQYF
-	TRBV7-9	16	TRBJ2-4	few	TGTGCCAGCAGCTCCCGGGGCCAACTAGCCAAAAACATTCAGTACTTC	CASSSRGQLAKNIQYF
-	TRBV2	14	TRBJ2-1	few	TGTGCCAGCAGCGCACAGGGAACCTACAATGAGCAGTTCTTC	CASSAQGTYNEQFF
-	TRBV29-1	12	TRBJ2-5	-	TGCAGCGTGAGACAGTTTCAAGAGACCCAGTACTTC	CSVRQFQETQYF
TRBD1	TRBV7-8	14	TRBJ1-6	few	TGTGCCAGCAGCCCAGGACAGGGCGATTCACCCCTCCACTTT	CASSPGQGDSPLHF
-	TRBV27	12	TRBJ2-7	-	TGTGCCAGCAGTAAGAACCTTGGGGAGCAGTACTTC	CASSKNLGEQYF